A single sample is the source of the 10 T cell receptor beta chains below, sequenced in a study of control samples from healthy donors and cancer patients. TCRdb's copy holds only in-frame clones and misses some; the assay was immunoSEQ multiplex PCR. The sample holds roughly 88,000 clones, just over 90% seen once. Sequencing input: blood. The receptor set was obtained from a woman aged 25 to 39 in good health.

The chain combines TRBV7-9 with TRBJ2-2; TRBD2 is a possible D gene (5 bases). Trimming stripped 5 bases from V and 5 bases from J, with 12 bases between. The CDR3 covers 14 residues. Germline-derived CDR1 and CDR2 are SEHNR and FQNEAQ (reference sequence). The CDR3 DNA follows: TGTGCCAGCAGCCCAACCGGGGTAACCGGGGAGCTGTTTTTT. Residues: CASSPTGVTGELFF. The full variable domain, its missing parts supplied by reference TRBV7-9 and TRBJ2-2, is DTGVSQNPRHKITKRGQNVTFRCDPISEHNRLYWYRQTLGQGPEFLTYFQNEAQLEKSRLLSDRFSAERPKGSFSTLEIQRTEQGDSAMYLCASSPTGVTGELFFGEGSRLTVL.

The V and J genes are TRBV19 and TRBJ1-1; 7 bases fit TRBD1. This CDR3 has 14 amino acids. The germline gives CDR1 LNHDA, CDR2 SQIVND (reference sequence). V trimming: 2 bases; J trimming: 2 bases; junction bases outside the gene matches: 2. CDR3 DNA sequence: TGTGCCAGTAGTATACACAGGGGAAACACTGAAGCTTTCTTT. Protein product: CASSIHRGNTEAFF.

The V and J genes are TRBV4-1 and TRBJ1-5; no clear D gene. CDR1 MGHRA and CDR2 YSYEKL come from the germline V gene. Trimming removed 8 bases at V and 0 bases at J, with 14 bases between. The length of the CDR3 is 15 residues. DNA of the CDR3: TGCGCCAGCGGAATTTCACAGCTTAGCAATCAGCCCCAGCATTTT. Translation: CASGISQLSNQPQHF.

The CDR3, as DNA: TGTGCCAGCAGCTTAGCCGGGACAGGAGATTACAATGAGCAGTTCTTC. Protein: CASSLAGTGDYNEQFF. The chain recombines TRBV7-9 with TRBJ2-1; 8 bases agree with TRBD1. Per the germline V gene, CDR1 is SEHNR and CDR2 is FQNEAQ (reference sequence). The CDR3 runs to 16 residues. After removal of 0 bases from V and 4 bases from J, the junction contained 5 bases not matched to a gene.

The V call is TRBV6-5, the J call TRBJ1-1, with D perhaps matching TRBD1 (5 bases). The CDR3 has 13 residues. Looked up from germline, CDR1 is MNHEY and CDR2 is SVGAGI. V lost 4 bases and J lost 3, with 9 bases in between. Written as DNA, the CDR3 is TGTGCCAGCAGTTCCACAGGCTACACTGAAGCTTTCTTT. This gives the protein CASSSTGYTEAFF.

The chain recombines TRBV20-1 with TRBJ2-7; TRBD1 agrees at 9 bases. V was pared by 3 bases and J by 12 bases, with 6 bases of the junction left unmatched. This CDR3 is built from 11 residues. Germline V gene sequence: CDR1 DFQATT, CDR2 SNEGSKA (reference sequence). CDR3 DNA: TGCAGTGCTAGGAATACAGGGGGCCTGTACTTC. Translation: CSARNTGGLYF.

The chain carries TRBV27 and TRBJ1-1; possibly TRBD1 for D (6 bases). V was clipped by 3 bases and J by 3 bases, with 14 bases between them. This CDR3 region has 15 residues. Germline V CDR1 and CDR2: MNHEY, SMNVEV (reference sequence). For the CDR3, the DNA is TGTGCCAGCAGTTTTGGACAGATGGGAGACACTGAAGCTTTCTTT. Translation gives CASSFGQMGDTEAFF.

Here the CDR3 DNA reads TGTGCCAGCAGTGAAGGGGATCTCGGGGAGCTGTTTTTT. Its translation is CASSEGDLGELFF. The chain uses TRBV25-1 and TRBJ2-2, with no clear D. The CDR3 runs to 13 residues. Germline CDR1 reads MGHDK; CDR2 reads SYGVNS. V lost 2 bases and J lost 7, with 8 bases in between.

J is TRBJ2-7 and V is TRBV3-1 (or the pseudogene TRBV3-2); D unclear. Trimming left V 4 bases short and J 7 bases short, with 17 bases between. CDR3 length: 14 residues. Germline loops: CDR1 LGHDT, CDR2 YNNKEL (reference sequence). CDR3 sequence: CASSLRALPEEQYF. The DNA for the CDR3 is TGTGCCAGCAGCCTTAGGGCTCTTCCGGAGGAGCAGTACTTC.

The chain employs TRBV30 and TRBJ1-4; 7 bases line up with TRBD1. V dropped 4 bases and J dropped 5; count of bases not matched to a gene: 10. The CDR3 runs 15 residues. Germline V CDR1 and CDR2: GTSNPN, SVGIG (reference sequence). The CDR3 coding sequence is TGTGCCTGGAAGGTGTGGGACAGCATGAATGAAAAACTGTTTTTT. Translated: CAWKVWDSMNEKLFF.